This T cell receptor (beta chain) is from a study of shared clonotypes between healthy human individuals. The germline gives CDR1 MNHEY, CDR2 SVGAGI. This CDR3 contains 13 residues. Between the trimmed V and J ends, which lost 2 bases and 7 bases, there was a span of 11 bases. This table comes from immunoSEQ multiplex PCR, and its TCRdb copy is limited to in-frame clones, with some not included. The sample includes about 980,000 clones, 76% of them seen just once. This clone was seen a single time. No antigen is known for it. Study results and caveats: Clonotypes which were not shared had lower generation probabilities than clonotypes that all four donors shared. The study generally estimated greater richness for naive than memory subsets.

The sequence derives from a man aged 18 to 29 in good health. Sequencing was carried out using memory CD4+ T cells sorted from blood. Subset denoted: CD45RA-negative fraction. The J gene is TRBJ1-2, the V gene TRBV6-5; unclear D gene. CDR3 loop: CASSYAGYFGYTF. CDR3 in DNA: TGTGCCAGCAGTTACGCGGGTTATTTTGGCTACACCTTC.